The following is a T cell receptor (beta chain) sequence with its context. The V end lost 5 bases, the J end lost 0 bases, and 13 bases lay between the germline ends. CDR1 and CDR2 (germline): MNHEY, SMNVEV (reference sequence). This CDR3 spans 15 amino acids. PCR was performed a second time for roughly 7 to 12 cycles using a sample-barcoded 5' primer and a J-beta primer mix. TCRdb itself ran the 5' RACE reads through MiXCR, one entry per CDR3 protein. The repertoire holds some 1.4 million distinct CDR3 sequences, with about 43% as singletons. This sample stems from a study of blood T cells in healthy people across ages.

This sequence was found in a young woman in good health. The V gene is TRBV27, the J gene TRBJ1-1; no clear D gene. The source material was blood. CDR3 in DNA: TGTGCCAGCAGTCCTACCACAGCGATGAACACTGAAGCTTTCTTT. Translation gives CASSPTTAMNTEAFF.